This passage covers 5 T cell receptor beta chains from one sample sequenced in a study of blood T cell repertoires in COVID-19. Method: immunoSEQ multiplex PCR; TCRdb's copy keeps in-frame clones and lacks some. Of some 130,000 clones listed, 84% are singletons. The sample taken for sequencing was peripheral blood. These receptors were taken from a woman younger than 45 who had recovered from COVID-19.

V and J are TRBV5-6 and TRBJ2-5, with D maybe TRBD2 (7 bases). The germline V gene encodes CDR1 SGHDT and CDR2 YYEEEE. This CDR3 has 16 residues. Trimming shortened V by 4 bases and J by 4 bases, and 20 bases separated the two germline ends. The CDR3 nucleotides are TGTGCCAGCAGCATTAAGGCGGGGGCCCGTCGAGAGACCCAGTACTTC. It codes for CASSIKAGARRETQYF.

This chain uses TRBV12-3 or TRBV12-4 with TRBJ1-1, with D hard to call. The CDR3 has 12 amino acids. V shed 8 bases and J shed 3 bases, with 10 bases lying between them. This chain's CDR3 is CASEGGYTEAFF. The CDR3 DNA sequence: TGTGCCAGCGAGGGAGGGTACACTGAAGCTTTCTTT.

This chain connects TRBV5-1 to TRBJ2-3; TRBD2 agrees at 8 bases. Trimming removed 1 base from V and 6 bases from J; junction bases left unmatched: 1. Germline V lookup: CDR1 SGHRS, CDR2 YFSETQ. This CDR3 contains 13 residues. Here the CDR3 reads CASSLQREDTQYF. CDR3 nucleotide sequence: TGCGCCAGCAGCTTGCAGCGGGAGGATACGCAGTATTTT.

This chain connects TRBV5-5 to TRBJ1-2, with a tentative D call TRBD1 (6 bases). CDR3 length: 17 amino acids. The V end lost 2 bases, the J end lost 0 bases, and 17 bases lay between the germline ends. The germline V gene encodes CDR1 SGHKS and CDR2 YYEKEE (reference sequence). CDR3: CASSLHLGQPSNYGYTF. CDR3 bases: TGTGCCAGCAGCTTACACCTCGGACAGCCCTCTAACTATGGCTACACCTTC.

The genes are TRBV6-5 and TRBJ1-3; D is unresolved. Trimming cost V 6 bases and J 2 bases, with 11 bases left between them. The CDR3 has 14 residues. CDR1 is MNHEY and CDR2 is SVGAGI in the germline V gene. The CDR3, as DNA: TGTGCCAGCAGCCTAAACGGAGCTGGAAACACCATATATTTT. It specifies CASSLNGAGNTIYF.